What follows describes a single T cell receptor beta chain. Its antigen remains unidentified. Amplification used 60 Vbeta primers and 13 Jbeta primers. Data came from immunoSEQ multiplex PCR; TCRdb stores just in-frame clones and leaves some out. The sample records about 95,000 clones, 75% to 85% being singletons. CDR1 is SGHDN and CDR2 is FVKESK in the germline V gene. V dropped 4 bases and J dropped 6 bases, with 14 bases sitting between them. The CDR3 consists of 14 residues. These data originate in a study of cytomegalovirus exposure and HLA in healthy donors. Study-level findings and limits: Later analysis identified a missense DCLRE1C variant that was linked to TCR beta V- and J-gene trimming.

The specimen was PBMCs. The TCR sequence derives from a woman in her 40s in good health and CMV-seronegative. The chain couples TRBV14 to TRBJ2-3; no reliable D call. The CDR3 bases are TGTGCCAGCAGCCCACCTGTTCCTCGGGATACGCAGTATTTT. Residues: CASSPPVPRDTQYF. Drawing the rest from reference TRBV14 and TRBJ2-3, the complete variable domain is EAGVTQFPSHSVIEKGQTVTLRCDPISGHDNLYWYRRVMGKEIKFLLHFVKESKQDESGMPNNRFLAERTGGTYSTLKVQPAELEDSGVYFCASSPPVPRDTQYFGPGTRLTVL.